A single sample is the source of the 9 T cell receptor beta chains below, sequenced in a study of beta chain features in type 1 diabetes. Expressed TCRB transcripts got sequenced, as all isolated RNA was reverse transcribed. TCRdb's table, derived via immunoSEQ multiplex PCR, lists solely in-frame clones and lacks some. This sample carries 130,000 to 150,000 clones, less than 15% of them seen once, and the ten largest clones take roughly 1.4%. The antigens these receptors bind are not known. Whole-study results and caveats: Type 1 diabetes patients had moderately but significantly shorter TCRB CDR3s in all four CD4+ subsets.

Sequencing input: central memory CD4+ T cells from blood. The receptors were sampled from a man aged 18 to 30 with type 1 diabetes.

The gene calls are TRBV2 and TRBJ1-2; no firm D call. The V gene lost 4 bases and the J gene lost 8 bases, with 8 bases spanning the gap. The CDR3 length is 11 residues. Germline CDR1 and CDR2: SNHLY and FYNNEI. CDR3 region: CASSVSRGYTF. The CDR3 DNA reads TGTGCCAGCAGTGTGTCCCGGGGCTACACCTTC.

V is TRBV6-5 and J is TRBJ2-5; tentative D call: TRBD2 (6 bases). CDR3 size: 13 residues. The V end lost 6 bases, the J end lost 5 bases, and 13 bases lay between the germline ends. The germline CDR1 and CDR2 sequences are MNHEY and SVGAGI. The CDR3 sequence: CASRTGDIETQYF. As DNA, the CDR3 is TGTGCCAGCAGAACGGGGGATATCGAGACCCAGTACTTC.

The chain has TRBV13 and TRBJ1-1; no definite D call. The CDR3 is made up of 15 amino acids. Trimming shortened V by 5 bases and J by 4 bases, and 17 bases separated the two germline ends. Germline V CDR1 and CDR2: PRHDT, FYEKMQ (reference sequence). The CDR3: CASSRTFGVGTEAFF. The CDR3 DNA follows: TGTGCCAGCAGCCGGACTTTCGGGGTGGGCACTGAAGCTTTCTTT.

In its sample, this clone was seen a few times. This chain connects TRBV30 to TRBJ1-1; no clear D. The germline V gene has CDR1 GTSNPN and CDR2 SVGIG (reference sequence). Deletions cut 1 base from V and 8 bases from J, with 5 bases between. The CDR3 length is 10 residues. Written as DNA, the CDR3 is TGTGCCTGGAGTGGAGGGGAAGCTTTCTTT. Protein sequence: CAWSGGEAFF.

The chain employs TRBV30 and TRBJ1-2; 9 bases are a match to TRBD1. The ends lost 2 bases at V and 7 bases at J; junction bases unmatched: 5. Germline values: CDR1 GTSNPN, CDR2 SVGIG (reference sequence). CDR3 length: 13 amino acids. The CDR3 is CAWSTGGLGGYTF. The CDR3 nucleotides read TGTGCCTGGAGTACAGGGGGCCTGGGTGGCTACACCTTC.

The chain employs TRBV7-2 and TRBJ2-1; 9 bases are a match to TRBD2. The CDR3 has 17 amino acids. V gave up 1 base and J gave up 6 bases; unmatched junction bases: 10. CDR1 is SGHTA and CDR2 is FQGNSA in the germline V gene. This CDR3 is CASSLDRSGGRSNEQFF. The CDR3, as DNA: TGTGCCAGCAGCTTAGATCGTAGCGGGGGCCGAAGCAATGAGCAGTTCTTC.

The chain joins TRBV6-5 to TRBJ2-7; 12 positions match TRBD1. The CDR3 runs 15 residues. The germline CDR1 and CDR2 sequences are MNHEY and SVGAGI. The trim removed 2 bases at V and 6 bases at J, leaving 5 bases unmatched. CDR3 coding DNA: TGTGCCAGCAGTTACCGGGACAGGGGGCTATTCGAGCAGTACTTC. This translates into CASSYRDRGLFEQYF.

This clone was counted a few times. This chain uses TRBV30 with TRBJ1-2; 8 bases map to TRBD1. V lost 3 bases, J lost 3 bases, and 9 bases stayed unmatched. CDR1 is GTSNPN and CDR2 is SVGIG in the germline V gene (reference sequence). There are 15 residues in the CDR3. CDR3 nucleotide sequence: TGTGCCTGGAGGTTGCACAAGACAGGGGACTATGGCTACACCTTC. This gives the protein CAWRLHKTGDYGYTF.

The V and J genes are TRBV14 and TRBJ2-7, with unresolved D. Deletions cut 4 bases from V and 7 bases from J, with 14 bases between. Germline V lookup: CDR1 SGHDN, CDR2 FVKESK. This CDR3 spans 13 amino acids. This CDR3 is CASSPRPLGEQYF. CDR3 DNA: TGTGCCAGCAGCCCGAGGCCACTCGGGGAGCAGTACTTC.